This TCR beta chain was found in a study of cytomegalovirus exposure and HLA in healthy donors (dated by TCRdb to about 2017). Regarding the complete study: In an earlier analysis of around 540 of the donors, 276 Gb of sequence data and about 110 million unique TCR beta sequences from some 170 million T cells were reported. To predict cytomegalovirus infection status, the study brought together high-throughput TCR immunosequencing, statistical association of individual TCRs with disease status, and machine learning. Among around 400 genotyped donors of the cohort, an average of around 240,000 unique TCR beta nucleotide sequences was sequenced per donor, of which about 20% were non-productive. Every discovery cohort repertoire had been produced on one sequencing platform. Donor age, sex, ethnicity and CMV serostatus were compiled alongside the repertoire data. Genome-wide SNP genotypes for about 60% of the roughly 700 donors were used in a later genetic analysis, which treated that subset as a discovery cohort. The study aimed to test whether cataloging public T cell receptors could reveal signatures of past pathogen exposure. The number of donors typed differed by locus, with about 629-630 for A, B, C, DRB1 and DQB1, approximately 500 for DQA1, 600 to 610 for DPA1, and 400 to 490 for DPB1. In a later analysis, previously published TCR beta repertoires from 550 to 750 donors were re-analyzed and high-resolution HLA genotyping was added so that TCR occurrence patterns could be studied. Of the 300 to 500 genotyped donors, roughly 80% were placed in the genetic ancestry cluster associated with self-reported Caucasian donors. An earlier analysis of 587 of the donors applied high-throughput TCR beta sequencing to assess whether each TCR beta V gene segment acted as functional or pseudogenic. Rather than drawing on any new phenotypic data, the later analysis identified candidate immune exposures from TCR beta sequences and the way those sequences occurred across donors. An early release covering 500 to 750 HLA-typed donors comprised around 300 gigabases of sequencing data and tens of millions of unique TCR sequences. The T cell repertoires of 700 or so subjects were profiled by immunosequencing and related to cytomegalovirus serostatus. Along with the approximately 670-subject first cohort, a separate validation cohort of over 90 different subjects was used. Four or five DR-DQ haplotypes were handled as single units for association and clustering, since linkage in the cohort was strong. HLA typing included class I and class II loci at four-digit resolution.

About this clone itself: The target of this receptor is not known. There are no base qualities to consult, and no much larger clone falls within one base.

Findings and caveats that apply to the study as a whole: Specific HLA alleles were associated with 18,000 or so TCR beta sequences at a false discovery rate of 0.05 in a later analysis. Because HLA typing was missing for some donors at each locus, association tests included only the typed subset. According to a later analysis, most CMV-associated TCR beta chains appeared to be HLA-restricted, and the HLA associations seemed to be driven largely by CMV exposure. In a later analysis, the rate of TCR association differed among HLA loci, with DRB1 alleles having the most associated TCRs and HLA-C alleles having the fewest. Compared with the 666-donor mean, donors in an Asian-associated ancestry cluster had fewer N-insertions in productive TCRs, according to a later genetic analysis. The sequencing pipeline was judged likely to have produced a cluster of highly shared sequence variants as a technical artifact. Because counts were too low, under 20 rarely observed V segments, including chromosome 9 orphons, were left out of the earlier analysis of some 640 of the donors. According to the authors, the approach could potentially be generalized to other disease states and immunological phenotypes. This cohort had only TCR beta chains sequenced, and the lack of alpha or paired-chain data limited which features could be detected. The study listed 150 to 200 TCR beta chains as associated with cytomegalovirus. In a later analysis, HLA-associated TCR beta chains showed more clonal expansion and lower generation probabilities than non-associated chains that were equally common. In vitro tests confirmed that a few of the cytomegalovirus-associated TCR beta chains recognize cytomegalovirus antigens. Several of the top co-occurrence clusters appeared to be linked to parvovirus B19, influenza, CMV and Epstein-Barr virus, according to a later analysis. The presence/absence analyses assumed that sequencing depth was roughly uniform across donors, and that assumption may not be true. The classifier was reported to diagnose cytomegalovirus status with high specificity and sensitivity in both the original and validation cohorts. A further reported finding was that TCR beta sequences accurately predicted the HLA-A and HLA-B alleles for most subjects in the first cohort. An association between a missense DCLRE1C variant and V-gene and J-gene trimming of TCR beta chains was found in a later genetic analysis and replicated in an independent cohort. While some public TCRs were present in many individuals, most TCR sequences turned up only very rarely across donors. Strong co-occurrence of HLA alleles, especially DR and DQ, made assigning TCR associations to individual alleles difficult. Correlated functional status among segregating V segments might be attributable to linkage disequilibrium, but an unknown experimental factor could not be ruled out. For the cohort, immune exposure information was limited to CMV serostatus. In an earlier analysis of roughly 560 of the donors, most TCR beta V segments were observed in productive rearrangements about 87% or about 30% of the time, broadly matching IMGT annotations.

Library method: the immunoSEQ multiplex PCR assay. For the multiplex PCR, a mixture combining 60 forward primers for TCR Vbeta segments and 13 reverse primers for TCR Jbeta segments was used. Amplification of the CDR3 region of rearranged TCR beta genes was performed with a multiplex PCR assay on genomic DNA. The amplified TCR beta libraries were sequenced on the Illumina HiSeq System as 87-base-pair reads. The study's own analysis went as follows. A later analysis counted approximately 74 million unique TCR beta chains across the 650 to 700 repertoires, and roughly 10 million of these chains were shared by at least two donors. Raw reads were error-corrected and collapsed into unique sequences with a nearest-neighbor algorithm that merged closely related sequences to remove PCR and sequencing errors. CDR3 sequences were aligned to IMGT reference sequences to assign V, D and J gene segments. Each retained sequence needed at least a six-nucleotide match to both a V gene segment and a J gene segment. Rearrangements were classified as productive when the CDR3 lacked stop codons and remained in frame with V and J, and all other rearrangements were classified as non-productive. CDR3 was defined according to IMGT convention as the region running from the second conserved V-encoded cysteine to the conserved J-encoded phenylalanine. The earlier analysis of about 530 of the donors excluded any sequence lacking an unambiguous match to a single V gene segment. In an earlier analysis of 450 to 750 of the donors, a V segment was called functional when productive rearrangements were above 56.7%, and segregating when the standard deviation between donors exceeded 5%. A statistical classification framework was developed to diagnose cytomegalovirus status using the catalog of TCR beta chain sequences. In a later analysis, TCR nucleotide sequences were compared against IMGT/GENE-DB human TR gene sequences so that V and J genes could be assigned. A later analysis assigned CDR3 sequences and most-parsimonious VDJ recombination scenarios with the TCRdist pipeline. In a later analysis, every TCR beta chain was defined by the combination of its CDR3 amino acid sequence and its V-gene family, and reads without a unique V-gene family were dropped. As a way to deal with suspected cross-contamination and a sequencing artifact, a later analysis dropped roughly 600 nucleotide sequences that were highly shared and had low generation probability. In a later analysis, a clonal expansion index was calculated for each public chain from normalized within-repertoire ranks of inferred template counts. In a later analysis, generation probabilities were computed with a VDJ recombination model fitted to out-of-frame rearrangements, and the resulting probabilities were checked against IGoR. A later analysis scored TCR-TCR, TCR-HLA and TCR-CMV co-occurrence with hypergeometric tests, applying a repertoire-size bias correction to TCR pairs. To estimate false discovery rates, a later analysis permuted the HLA or CMV assignments 20 times. In a later analysis, co-occurring TCRs were grouped with DBSCAN, and TCRdist sequence similarity was added when clustering was performed within HLA-allele-positive subsets. Co-occurrence clustering excluded repertoires with fewer than 30,000 or more than 120,000 public chains, plus five with anomalous nucleotide sharing. In its TCRdb copy, this immuneACCESS table keeps in-frame sequences only and misses some clones. Where compared with another copy, unresolved V genes explain less than half of these, and the others have no known cause. D and trimming come from the DNA, and the V and J calls and clone size come from that table. This sample is represented by 200,000 to 250,000 clones; 77% of them were singletons. The leading ten clones occupy roughly 2.5% of the sample.

The cohort comprised some 680 healthy bone marrow donors. All cohort members were sampled while nominally healthy, although unrecorded immune exposures were likely present. The donor was CMV seropositive and was included in the group of 289 seropositive cohort members. Each donor provided a peripheral blood sample, and peripheral blood mononuclear cells were used for TCR beta sequencing. Genomic DNA was extracted from the blood cell samples with the Qiagen DNeasy Blood Extraction Kit. Sequenced sample: PBMCs. The receptor was isolated from a woman aged 60-75 years in good health and CMV-seropositive.

The CDR3 in this case is CAWSVLAGGSREQYF. At the DNA level, the sequence is TGTGCCTGGAGTGTCCTAGCGGGGGGTTCGCGGGAGCAGTACTTC. The chain links TRBV30 with TRBJ2-7; a stretch of 11 junction bases matches TRBD2. Via the germline V gene (reference sequence), CDR1 is GTSNPN and CDR2 SVGIG. For this chain, trimming is 0 bases at the V end and 7 bases at the J end, and the number of junction bases without a gene match is 8. The CDR3 has 15 amino acids, counting the end cysteine and phenylalanine. The sequence is cut down to CDR3 DNA, 45 bases in frame from base 1.